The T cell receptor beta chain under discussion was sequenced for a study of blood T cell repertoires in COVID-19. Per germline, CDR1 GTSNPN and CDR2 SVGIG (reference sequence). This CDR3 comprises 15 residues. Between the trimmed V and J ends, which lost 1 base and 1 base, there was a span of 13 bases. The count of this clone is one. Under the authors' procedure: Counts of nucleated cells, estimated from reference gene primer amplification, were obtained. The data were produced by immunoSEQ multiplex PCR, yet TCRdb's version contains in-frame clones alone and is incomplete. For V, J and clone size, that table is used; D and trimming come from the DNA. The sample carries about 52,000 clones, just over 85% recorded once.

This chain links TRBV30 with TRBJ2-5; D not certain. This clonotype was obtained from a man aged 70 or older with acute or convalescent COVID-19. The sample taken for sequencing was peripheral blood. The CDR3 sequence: CAWSDPSPFQETQYF. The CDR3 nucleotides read TGTGCCTGGAGTGACCCCAGTCCGTTCCAAGAGACCCAGTACTTC.